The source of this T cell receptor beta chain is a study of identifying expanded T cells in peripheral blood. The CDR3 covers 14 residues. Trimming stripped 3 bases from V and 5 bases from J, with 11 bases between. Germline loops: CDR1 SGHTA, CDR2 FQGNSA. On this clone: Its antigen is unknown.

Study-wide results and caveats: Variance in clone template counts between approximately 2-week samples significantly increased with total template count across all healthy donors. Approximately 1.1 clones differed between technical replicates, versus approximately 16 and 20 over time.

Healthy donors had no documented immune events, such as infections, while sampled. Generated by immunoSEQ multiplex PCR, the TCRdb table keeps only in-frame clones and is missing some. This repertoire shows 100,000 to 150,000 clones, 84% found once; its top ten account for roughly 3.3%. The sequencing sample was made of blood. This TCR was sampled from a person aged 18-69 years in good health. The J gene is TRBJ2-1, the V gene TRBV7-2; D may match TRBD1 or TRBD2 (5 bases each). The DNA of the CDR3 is TGTGCCAGCAGCTTCCCCTGGGGGAACAATGAGCAGTTCTTC. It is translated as CASSFPWGNNEQFF. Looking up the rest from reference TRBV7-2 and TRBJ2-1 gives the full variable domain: GAGVSQSPSNKVTEKGKDVELRCDPISGHTALYWYRQSLGQGLEFLIYFQGNSAPDKSGLPSDRFSAERTGGSVSTLTIQRTQQEDSAVYLCASSFPWGNNEQFFGPGTRLTVL.